These T cell receptor beta chains were read from a single sample in a study of OX40 agonist ivuxolimab in advanced cancers. Profiled with immunoSEQ multiplex PCR; TCRdb holds only in-frame clones, not every one. The sample shows roughly 70,000 clones, about 88% of them seen only once. This material consisted of CD4+ or CD8+ T cells sorted from blood, taken in a trial of the OX40 agonist ivuxolimab. These receptors were collected from an adult with an advanced solid tumor such as melanoma, head and neck, liver or kidney cancer. The CDR3 runs from the conserved cysteine through the conserved F or W. The order of the fields is CDR3 length, J gene, V gene, D gene, clone size, CDR3 protein, CDR3 DNA. A D gene is named only where the DNA matches it firmly. Clone size is given for some rows only: seen once, a few or many times, or a class if the clone is expanded.

length: 13; J: TRBJ2-7; V: TRBV11-3; D: .; size: .; CDR3: CASSSSGINEQYF; DNA: TGTGCCAGCAGCTCTTCAGGGATTAACGAGCAGTACTTC
length: 15; J: TRBJ1-4; V: TRBV7-9; D: TRBD1; size: few; CDR3: CASSSRDSSNEKLFF; DNA: TGTGCCAGCAGCTCCCGGGACAGCTCTAATGAAAAACTGTTTTTT
length: 13; J: TRBJ2-7; V: TRBV2; D: .; size: once; CDR3: CASSELKLYPEYF; DNA: TGTGCCAGCAGTGAATTAAAACTGTATCCCGAGTACTTC
length: 14; J: TRBJ1-2; V: TRBV5-1; D: .; size: .; CDR3: CASSLDGGPYGYTF; DNA: TGCGCCAGCAGCTTGGATGGGGGACCGTATGGCTACACCTTC
length: 17; J: TRBJ1-5; V: TRBV10-3; D: TRBD1; size: few; CDR3: CAISEGQGASSNQPQHF; DNA: TGTGCCATCAGTGAAGGACAGGGGGCCTCTAGCAATCAGCCCCAGCATTTT
length: 16; J: TRBJ1-3; V: TRBV18; D: .; size: .; CDR3: CASSQVQQGSGNTIYF; DNA: TGTGCCAGCTCACAGGTCCAACAGGGCTCTGGAAACACCATATATTTT
length: 16; J: TRBJ2-1; V: TRBV7-8; D: .; size: .; CDR3: CASSLIGTGTYNEQFF; DNA: TGTGCCAGCAGCTTAATTGGGACGGGTACCTACAATGAGCAGTTCTTC
length: 13; J: TRBJ2-4; V: TRBV6-5; D: .; size: .; CDR3: CASNPQGAYIQYF; DNA: TGTGCCAGCAACCCACAGGGTGCGTACATTCAGTACTTC
length: 14; J: TRBJ2-3; V: TRBV6-6; D: .; size: .; CDR3: CASSYSNRRDTQYF; DNA: TGTGCCAGCAGTTACTCGAACAGGCGGGATACGCAGTATTTT
length: 12; J: TRBJ1-1; V: TRBV30; D: .; size: .; CDR3: CAWENYLGGAFF; DNA: TGTGCCTGGGAAAATTACCTGGGTGGAGCTTTCTTT
length: 14; J: TRBJ1-4; V: TRBV6-6; D: TRBD1; size: .; CDR3: CASSSDRANEKLFF; DNA: TGTGCCAGCAGTTCCGACAGGGCTAATGAAAAACTGTTTTTT
length: 17; J: TRBJ1-2; V: TRBV2; D: TRBD1; size: .; CDR3: CARQRQGWSRGDYGYTF; DNA: TGTGCCCGCCAAAGACAGGGGTGGAGTCGCGGGGACTATGGCTACACCTTC
length: 18; J: TRBJ2-3; V: TRBV5-1; D: TRBD2; size: .; CDR3: CASSLQTSGRVAADTQYF; DNA: TGCGCCAGCAGCTTACAGACTAGCGGGAGGGTTGCGGCAGATACGCAGTATTTT
length: 15; J: TRBJ2-7; V: TRBV28; D: TRBD1; size: .; CDR3: CASSTSRTGGREQYF; DNA: TGTGCCAGCAGTACCAGTAGGACAGGGGGGAGAGAGCAGTACTTC
length: 12; J: TRBJ2-3; V: TRBV30; D: .; size: .; CDR3: CAWSVTQASQKF; DNA: TGTGCCTGGAGTGTAACGCAAGCGTCCCAAAAATTT